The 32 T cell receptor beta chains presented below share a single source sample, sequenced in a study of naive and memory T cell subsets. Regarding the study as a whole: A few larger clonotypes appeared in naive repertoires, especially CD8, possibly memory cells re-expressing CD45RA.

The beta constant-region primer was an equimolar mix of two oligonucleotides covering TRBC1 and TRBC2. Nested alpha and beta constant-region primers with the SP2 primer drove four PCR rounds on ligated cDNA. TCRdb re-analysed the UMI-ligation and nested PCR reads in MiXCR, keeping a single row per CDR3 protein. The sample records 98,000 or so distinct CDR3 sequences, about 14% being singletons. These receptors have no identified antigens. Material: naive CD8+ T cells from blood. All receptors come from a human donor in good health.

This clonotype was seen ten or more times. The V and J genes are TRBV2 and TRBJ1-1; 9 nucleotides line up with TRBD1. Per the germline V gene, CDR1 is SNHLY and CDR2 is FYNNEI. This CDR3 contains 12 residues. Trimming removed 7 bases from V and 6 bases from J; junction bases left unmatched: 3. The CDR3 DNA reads TGTGCCAGCATGGGACAGGGCCCTGAAGCTTTCTTT. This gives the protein CASMGQGPEAFF.

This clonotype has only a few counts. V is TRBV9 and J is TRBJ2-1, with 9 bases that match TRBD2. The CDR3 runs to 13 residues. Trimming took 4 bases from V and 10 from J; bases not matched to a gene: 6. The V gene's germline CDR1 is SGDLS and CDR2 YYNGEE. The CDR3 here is CASSFSGGVEQFF. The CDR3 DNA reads TGTGCCAGCAGCTTTAGCGGGGGAGTGGAGCAGTTCTTC.

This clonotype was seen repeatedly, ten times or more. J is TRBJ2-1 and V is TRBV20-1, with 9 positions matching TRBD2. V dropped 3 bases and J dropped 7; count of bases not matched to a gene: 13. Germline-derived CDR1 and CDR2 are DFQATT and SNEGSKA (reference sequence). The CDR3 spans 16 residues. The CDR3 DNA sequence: TGCAGTGCTAGTTTCGCGGGGGGGATGAGATTGAATGAGCAGTTCTTC. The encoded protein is CSASFAGGMRLNEQFF.

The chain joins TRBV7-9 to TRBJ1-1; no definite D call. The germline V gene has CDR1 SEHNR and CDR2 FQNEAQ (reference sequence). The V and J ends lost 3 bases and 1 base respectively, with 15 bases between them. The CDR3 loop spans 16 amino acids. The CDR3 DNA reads TGTGCCAGCAGCTTGTATCAGCCCCCGGGGAACACTGAAGCTTTCTTT. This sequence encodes CASSLYQPPGNTEAFF.

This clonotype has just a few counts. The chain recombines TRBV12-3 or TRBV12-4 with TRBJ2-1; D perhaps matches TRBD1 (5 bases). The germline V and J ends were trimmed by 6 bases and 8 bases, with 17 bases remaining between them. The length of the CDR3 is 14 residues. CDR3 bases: TGTGCCAGCAGCACAGGATCCCTAGGGGATGAGCAGTTCTTC. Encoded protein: CASSTGSLGDEQFF.

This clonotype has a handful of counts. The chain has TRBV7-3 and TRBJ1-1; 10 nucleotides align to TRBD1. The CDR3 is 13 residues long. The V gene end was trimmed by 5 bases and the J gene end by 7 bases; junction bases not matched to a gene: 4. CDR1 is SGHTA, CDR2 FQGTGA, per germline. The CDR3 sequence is CASSPGQGGEAFF. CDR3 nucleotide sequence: TGTGCCAGCAGCCCCGGACAGGGGGGTGAAGCTTTCTTT. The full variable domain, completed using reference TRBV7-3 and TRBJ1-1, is GAGVSQTPSNKVTEKGKYVELRCDPISGHTALYWYRQSLGQGPEFLIYFQGTGAADDSGLPNDRFFAVRPEGSVSTLKIQRTERGDSAVYLCASSPGQGGEAFFGQGTRLTVV.

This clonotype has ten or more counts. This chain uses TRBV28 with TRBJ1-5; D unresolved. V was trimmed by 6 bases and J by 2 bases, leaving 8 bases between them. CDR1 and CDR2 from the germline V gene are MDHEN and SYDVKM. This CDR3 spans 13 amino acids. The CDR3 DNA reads TGTGCCAGCAGCTGGGTGGGCAATCAGCCCCAGCATTTT. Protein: CASSWVGNQPQHF. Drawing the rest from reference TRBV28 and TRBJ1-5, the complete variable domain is DVKVTQSSRYLVKRTGEKVFLECVQDMDHENMFWYRQDPGLGLRLIYFSYDVKMKEKGDIPEGYSVSREKKERFSLILESASTNQTSMYLCASSWVGNQPQHFGDGTRLSIL.

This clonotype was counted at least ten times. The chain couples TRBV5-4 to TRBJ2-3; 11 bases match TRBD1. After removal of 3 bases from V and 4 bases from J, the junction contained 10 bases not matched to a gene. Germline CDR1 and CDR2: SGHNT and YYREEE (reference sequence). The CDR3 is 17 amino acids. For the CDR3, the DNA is TGTGCCAGCAGCTCAATGGGACAGGGGGATCTTTCAGATACGCAGTATTTT. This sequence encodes CASSSMGQGDLSDTQYF. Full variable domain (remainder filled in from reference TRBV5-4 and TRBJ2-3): ETGVTQSPTHLIKTRGQQVTLRCSSQSGHNTVSWYQQALGQGPQFIFQYYREEENGRGNFPPRFSGLQFPNYSSELNVNALELDDSALYLCASSSMGQGDLSDTQYFGPGTRLTVL.

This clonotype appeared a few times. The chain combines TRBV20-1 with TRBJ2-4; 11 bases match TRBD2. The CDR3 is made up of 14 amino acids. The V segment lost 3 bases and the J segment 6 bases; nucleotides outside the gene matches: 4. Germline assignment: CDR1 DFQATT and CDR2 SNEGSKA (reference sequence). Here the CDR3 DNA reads TGCAGTGCTAGGGTGACTAGCGGGGTAAACATTCAGTACTTC. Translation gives CSARVTSGVNIQYF.

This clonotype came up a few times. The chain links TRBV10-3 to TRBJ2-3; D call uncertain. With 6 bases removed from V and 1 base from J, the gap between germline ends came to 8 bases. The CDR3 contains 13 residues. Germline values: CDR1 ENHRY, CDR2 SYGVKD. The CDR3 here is CAIRGPGTDTQYF. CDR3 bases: TGTGCCATCAGGGGTCCGGGCACAGATACGCAGTATTTT.

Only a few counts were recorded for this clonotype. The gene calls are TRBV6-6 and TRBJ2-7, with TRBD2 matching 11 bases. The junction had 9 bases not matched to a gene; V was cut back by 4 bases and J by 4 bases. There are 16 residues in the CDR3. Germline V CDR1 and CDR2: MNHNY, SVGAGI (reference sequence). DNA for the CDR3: TGTGCCAGCAGTTCCGCGACTAGCGGGATCGAGTACGAGCAGTACTTC. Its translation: CASSSATSGIEYEQYF.

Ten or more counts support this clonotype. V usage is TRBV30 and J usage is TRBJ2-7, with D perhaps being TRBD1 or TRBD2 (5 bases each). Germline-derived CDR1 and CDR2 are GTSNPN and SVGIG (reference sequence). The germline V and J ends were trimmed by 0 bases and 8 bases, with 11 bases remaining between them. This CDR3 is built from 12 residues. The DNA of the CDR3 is TGTGCCTGGAGTGTGGGGGACGGACAGCAGTACTTC. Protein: CAWSVGDGQQYF.

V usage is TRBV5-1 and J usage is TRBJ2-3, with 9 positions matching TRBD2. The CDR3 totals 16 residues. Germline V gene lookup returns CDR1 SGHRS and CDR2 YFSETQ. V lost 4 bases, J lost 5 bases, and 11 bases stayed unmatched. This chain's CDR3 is CASSHGEREVGDTQYF. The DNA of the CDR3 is TGCGCCAGCAGCCATGGAGAGCGGGAGGTTGGAGATACGCAGTATTTT.

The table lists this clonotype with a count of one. This CDR3 is CASSPRGGETQYF. The CDR3 DNA reads as TGTGCCAGCAGCCCCAGGGGTGGAGAGACCCAGTACTTC. V gene TRBV7-9 combines with J gene TRBJ2-5, with D possibly being TRBD1 (6 bases). V was cut by 5 bases and J by 4 bases, with 11 bases left in between. This CDR3 is built from 13 residues. Germline-derived CDR1 and CDR2 are SEHNR and FQNEAQ (reference sequence).

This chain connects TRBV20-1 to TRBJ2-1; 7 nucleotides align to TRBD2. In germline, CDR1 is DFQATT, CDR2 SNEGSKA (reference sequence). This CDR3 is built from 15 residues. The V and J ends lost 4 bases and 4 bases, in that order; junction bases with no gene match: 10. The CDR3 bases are TGCAGTGCTACTAGAGTGGAGCGGGAATACAATGAGCAGTTCTTC. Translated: CSATRVEREYNEQFF.

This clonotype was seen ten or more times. CDR3 sequence (DNA): TGTGCCAGCAGCTTAGGCTCCAGGGCATGGACTGAAGCTTTCTTT. Protein product: CASSLGSRAWTEAFF. The chain is built from TRBV13 and TRBJ1-1; maybe TRBD1 (5 bases). V was clipped by 0 bases and J by 5 bases, with 13 bases between them. Germline CDR1 and CDR2: PRHDT and FYEKMQ (reference sequence). This CDR3 region has 15 residues.

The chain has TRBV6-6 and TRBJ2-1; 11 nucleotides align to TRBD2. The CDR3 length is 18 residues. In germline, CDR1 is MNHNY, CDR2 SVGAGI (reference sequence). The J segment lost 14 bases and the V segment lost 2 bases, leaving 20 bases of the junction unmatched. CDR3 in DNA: TGTGCCAGCAGTTACCTCCGGACCGGGACTAGCGGCCAAGGATCGGAGTTCTTC. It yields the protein CASSYLRTGTSGQGSEFF.

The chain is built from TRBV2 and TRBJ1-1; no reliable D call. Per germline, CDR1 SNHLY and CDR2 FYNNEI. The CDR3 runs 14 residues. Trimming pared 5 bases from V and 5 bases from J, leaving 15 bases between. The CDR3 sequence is CASSISYGRTEAFF. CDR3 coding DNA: TGTGCCAGCAGTATCTCCTACGGTAGAACTGAAGCTTTCTTT.

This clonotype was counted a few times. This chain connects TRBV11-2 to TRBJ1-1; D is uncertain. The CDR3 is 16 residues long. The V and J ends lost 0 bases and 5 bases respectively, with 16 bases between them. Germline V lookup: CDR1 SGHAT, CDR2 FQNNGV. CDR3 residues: CASSLDPRAVRTEAFF. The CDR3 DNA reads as TGTGCCAGCAGCTTAGATCCGAGGGCGGTGAGAACTGAAGCTTTCTTT.

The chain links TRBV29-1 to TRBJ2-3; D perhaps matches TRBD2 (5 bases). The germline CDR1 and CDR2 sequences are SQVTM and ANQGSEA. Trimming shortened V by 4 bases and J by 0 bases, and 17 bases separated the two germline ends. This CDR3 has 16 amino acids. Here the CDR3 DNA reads TGCAGCGTTGTGAGGACTGAAACATATAGCACAGATACGCAGTATTTT. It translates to CSVVRTETYSTDTQYF.

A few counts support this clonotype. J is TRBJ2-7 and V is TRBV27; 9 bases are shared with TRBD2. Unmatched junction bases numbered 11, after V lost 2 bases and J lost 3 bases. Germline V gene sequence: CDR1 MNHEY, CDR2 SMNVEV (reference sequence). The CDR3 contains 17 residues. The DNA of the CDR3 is TGTGCCAGCAGTTTAAGGAGGGTTAGCGGGGGCTTCTACGAGCAGTACTTC. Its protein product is CASSLRRVSGGFYEQYF.

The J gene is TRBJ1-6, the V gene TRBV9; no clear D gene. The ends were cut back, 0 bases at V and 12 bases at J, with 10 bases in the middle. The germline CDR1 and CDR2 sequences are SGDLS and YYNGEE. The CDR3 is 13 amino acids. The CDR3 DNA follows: TGTGCCAGCAGCGTAGCGGAAAGCGGACCCCTCCACTTT. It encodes CASSVAESGPLHF.

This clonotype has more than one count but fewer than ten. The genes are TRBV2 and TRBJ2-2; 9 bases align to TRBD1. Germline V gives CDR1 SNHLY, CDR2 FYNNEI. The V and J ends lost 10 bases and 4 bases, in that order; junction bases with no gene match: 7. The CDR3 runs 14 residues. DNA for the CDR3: TGTGCCACCTGGGACAGGGATGGCACCGGGGAGCTGTTTTTT. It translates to CATWDRDGTGELFF.

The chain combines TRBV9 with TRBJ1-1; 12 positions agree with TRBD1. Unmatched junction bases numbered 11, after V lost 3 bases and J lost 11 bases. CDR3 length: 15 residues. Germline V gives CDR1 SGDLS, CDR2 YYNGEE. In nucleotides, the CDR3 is TGTGCCAGCAGCGGCGGAGGGACAGGGGGCTCGAGGGCTTTCTTT. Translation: CASSGGGTGGSRAFF.

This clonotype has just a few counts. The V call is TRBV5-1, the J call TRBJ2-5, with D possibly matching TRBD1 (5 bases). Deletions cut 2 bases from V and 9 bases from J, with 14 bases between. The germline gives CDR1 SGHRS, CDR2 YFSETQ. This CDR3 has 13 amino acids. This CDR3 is CASSFRVVGAQYF. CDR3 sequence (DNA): TGCGCCAGCAGCTTTCGAGTCGTAGGGGCCCAGTACTTC.

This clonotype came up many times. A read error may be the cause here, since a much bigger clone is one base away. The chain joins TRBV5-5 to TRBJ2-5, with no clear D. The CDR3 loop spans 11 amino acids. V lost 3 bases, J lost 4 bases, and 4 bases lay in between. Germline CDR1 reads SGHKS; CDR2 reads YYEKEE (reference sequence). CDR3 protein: CASSYSETQYF. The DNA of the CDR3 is TGTGCCAGCAGCTACTCAGAGACCCAGTACTTC.

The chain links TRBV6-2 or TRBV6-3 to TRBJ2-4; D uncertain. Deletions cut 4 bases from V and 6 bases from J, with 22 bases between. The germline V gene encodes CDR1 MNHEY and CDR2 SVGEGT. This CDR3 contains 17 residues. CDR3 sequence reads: CASSFPKDIWATNIQYF. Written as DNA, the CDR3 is TGTGCCAGCAGTTTCCCCAAAGACATTTGGGCAACAAACATTCAGTACTTC.

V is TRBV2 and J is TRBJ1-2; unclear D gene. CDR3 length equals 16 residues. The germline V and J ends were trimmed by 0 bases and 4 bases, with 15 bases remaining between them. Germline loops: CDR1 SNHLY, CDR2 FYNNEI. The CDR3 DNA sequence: TGTGCCAGCAGTGAAGCGCTTAGCAGTCTCTCCTATGGCTACACCTTC. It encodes CASSEALSSLSYGYTF.

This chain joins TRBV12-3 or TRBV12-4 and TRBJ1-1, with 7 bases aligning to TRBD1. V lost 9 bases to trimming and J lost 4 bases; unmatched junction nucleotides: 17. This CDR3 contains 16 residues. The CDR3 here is CASLGGAVGAGTEAFF. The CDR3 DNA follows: TGTGCCAGTCTAGGGGGCGCGGTCGGTGCGGGCACTGAAGCTTTCTTT.

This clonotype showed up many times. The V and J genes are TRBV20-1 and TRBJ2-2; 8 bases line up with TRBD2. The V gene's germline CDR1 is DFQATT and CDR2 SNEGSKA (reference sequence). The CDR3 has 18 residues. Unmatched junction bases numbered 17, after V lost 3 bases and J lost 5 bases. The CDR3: CSASPTGGAGSRTGELFF. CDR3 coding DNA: TGCAGTGCTAGCCCAACCGGGGGGGCGGGCTCGAGAACCGGGGAGCTGTTTTTT.

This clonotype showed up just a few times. In DNA, the CDR3 is TGTGCCAGCAGCAAACTGAGCTCCTACAATGAGCAGTTCTTC. It translates to CASSKLSSYNEQFF. The chain links TRBV21-1 to TRBJ2-1. TRBV21-1 is tagged as a pseudogene. The CDR3 runs to 14 residues.

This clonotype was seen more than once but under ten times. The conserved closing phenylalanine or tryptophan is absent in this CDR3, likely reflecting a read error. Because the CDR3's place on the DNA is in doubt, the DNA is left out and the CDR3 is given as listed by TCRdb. CDR3 residues: CASPLAGGPKRALL. This sequence joins TRBV28 and TRBJ2-1; whether TRBD2, the table's D call, matches the DNA was not checked. Both ends counted, the CDR3 spans 14 residues. In germline, CDR1 is MDHEN, CDR2 SYDVKM.